The 4 T cell receptor beta chains in this list originate from one sample, sequenced in a study of human T cells and chemical hapten exposure. Indicated time point: pre-sensitization, week 0. This sample's treatment: therapeutic diphenylcyclopropenone sensitization with weekly scalp DPC. Each CDR3 protein is one row after TCRdb ran MiXCR on the RACE reads. The table includes 300,000 to 450,000 distinct CDR3 sequences, 5.1% detected once. The source material was whole blood, sampled in connection with sensitization to the hapten diphenylcyclopropenone (DPC). The receptors derive from a woman between 45 and 65 years old with alopecia areata. Some clones in this sample may be carry-over from other donors' samples.

In its sample, this clonotype was seen many times. This sequence joins TRBV7-9 and TRBJ2-7, with a tentative D call TRBD1 (5 bases). Germline V lookup: CDR1 SEHNR, CDR2 FQNEAQ (reference sequence). Trimming stripped 5 bases from V and 3 bases from J, with 11 bases between. The CDR3 contains 13 residues. The DNA of the CDR3 is TGTGCCAGCAGCCTGCCCGGACACTACGAGCAGTACTTC. This encodes CASSLPGHYEQYF.

In this sample, this clonotype turned up a few times. J is TRBJ1-1 and V is TRBV6-5, with D unclear. The germline V gene has CDR1 MNHEY and CDR2 SVGAGI. The CDR3 length is 14 residues. V lost 7 bases and J 1 base, leaving 13 bases between the germline ends. The CDR3 region has the DNA TGTGCCAGCATGTCAGGCGTGGAGAACACTGAAGCTTTCTTT. Protein sequence: CASMSGVENTEAFF.

This clonotype has ten or more counts. This chain links TRBV29-1 with TRBJ2-1; TRBD1 agrees at 10 bases. V gave up 7 bases and J gave up 5 bases; unmatched junction bases: 11. Germline loops: CDR1 SQVTM, CDR2 ANQGSEA. This CDR3 comprises 15 residues. CDR3 DNA: TGCAGCGCAGACCAGGACAGGGGGAGGAACAATGAGCAGTTCTTC. This codes for CSADQDRGRNNEQFF.

The chain employs TRBV7-7 and TRBJ2-2; D gene unclear. This CDR3 region has 13 residues. CDR1 is SSHAT, CDR2 FNYEAQ, per germline (reference sequence). V lost 9 bases, J lost 5 bases, and 13 bases lay in between. The CDR3 here is CARSPGPTGELFF. CDR3 bases: TGTGCCAGGAGCCCAGGACCTACCGGGGAGCTGTTTTTT.